Shown below are 18 T cell receptor beta chains from a single sample sequenced in a study of T cell responses to AZD1222 COVID-19 vaccine. Measured with immunoSEQ multiplex PCR; TCRdb has only the in-frame clones, and not every one. The sample shows about 140,000 clones, 70% to 90% of them seen only once. This material consisted of peripheral blood, taken 28 days after the second AZD1222 dose. These TCRs come from an adult who received the AZD1222 COVID-19 vaccine.

V usage is TRBV18 and J usage is TRBJ1-2; TRBD1 aligns across 11 bases. The CDR3 covers 13 residues. V shed 6 bases, J shed 8 bases, and the junction held 5 bases outside the gene matches. Germline loops: CDR1 KGHSH, CDR2 LQKENI. In DNA form, the CDR3 reads TGTGCCAGCTCCCGGGGACAGGGGGACGGCTACACCTTC. It codes for CASSRGQGDGYTF.

This rearrangement joins TRBV27 to TRBJ1-2; no clear D gene. The germline CDR1 and CDR2 sequences are MNHEY and SMNVEV (reference sequence). This CDR3 has 19 amino acids. V was pared by 4 bases and J by 8 bases, with 32 bases between. CDR3 coding DNA: TGTGCCAGCAGTTCCTGGACCCCACAAAGAAGGCCGAACACCTACGGCTACACCTTC. It is translated as CASSSWTPQRRPNTYGYTF.

The rearrangement links TRBV27 to TRBJ1-4; D is unclear. V was shortened by 7 bases and J by 3 bases, with 15 bases between the two germline ends. The CDR3 sequence is 15 residues long. CDR1 MNHEY and CDR2 SMNVEV come from the germline V gene (reference sequence). The CDR3 coding sequence is TGTGCCAGCACCCAAAGGTCCAGAGCTAATGAAAAACTGTTTTTT. Protein: CASTQRSRANEKLFF.

V is TRBV18 and J is TRBJ1-5, with D perhaps TRBD1 (6 bases). The V end was cut by 4 bases, the J end by 4 bases, with 14 bases between. CDR1 is KGHSH, CDR2 LQKENI, per germline. The CDR3 extends over 15 amino acids. CDR3: CASSQSGVGNQPQHF. CDR3 DNA: TGTGCCAGCTCACAATCAGGGGTAGGTAATCAGCCCCAGCATTTT.

The chain employs TRBV25-1 and TRBJ1-6; D is unresolved. Germline CDR1 reads MGHDK; CDR2 reads SYGVNS. The CDR3 has 14 amino acids. The V end was cut by 5 bases, the J end by 6 bases, with 11 bases between. CDR3 DNA sequence: TGTGCCAGCAGTATGAGGACTTCTAATTCACCCCTCCACTTT. The encoded protein is CASSMRTSNSPLHF.

This chain connects TRBV4-1 to TRBJ2-7; D call uncertain. This CDR3 comprises 14 residues. V was shortened by 1 base and J by 3 bases, with 10 bases between the two germline ends. Germline-derived CDR1 and CDR2 are MGHRA and YSYEKL. CDR3: CASSQGLQIYEQYF. The CDR3 DNA follows: TGCGCCAGCAGCCAAGGGTTGCAAATCTACGAGCAGTACTTC.

This chain uses TRBV21-1 with TRBJ1-1. TRBV21-1 is classified as a pseudogene. CDR3 size: 13 residues. The CDR3 DNA sequence: TGTGCCAGCAGCCCCACCGGAGGACCTGAAGCTTTCTTT. Its translation: CASSPTGGPEAFF.

The V call is TRBV2, the J call TRBJ2-3; 9 nucleotides agree with TRBD1. This CDR3 contains 16 residues. CDR1 and CDR2 from the germline V gene are SNHLY and FYNNEI. Germline trimming cut 5 bases from V and 2 bases from J; bases unmatched to any gene: 8. The CDR3 bases are TGTGCCAGCAGTCCGAGACGACAGGGGGACACAGATACGCAGTATTTT. It codes for CASSPRRQGDTDTQYF.

This clone came up once. The chain uses TRBV5-1 and TRBJ2-1; TRBD2 is a possible D gene (5 bases). The V gene's germline CDR1 is SGHRS and CDR2 YFSETQ. The CDR3 extends over 14 amino acids. The V end was cut by 4 bases, the J end by 10 bases, with 18 bases between. CDR3 nucleotide sequence: TGCGCCAGCAGCGCGGGCGGGCTTATCCGGGAGCAGTTCTTC. Its protein is CASSAGGLIREQFF.

CDR3 bases: TGTGCCAGCAGTGAGGATGGCCCTGGGGATACGCAGTATTTT. This codes for CASSEDGPGDTQYF. The gene calls are TRBV6-1 and TRBJ2-3; no firm D call. This CDR3 comprises 14 residues. Germline V gene sequence: CDR1 MNHNS, CDR2 SASEGT. V lost 3 bases and J 6 bases, leaving 13 bases between the germline ends.

The chain combines TRBV3-1 (or the pseudogene TRBV3-2) with TRBJ1-5; TRBD1 aligns across 7 bases. The germline V gene has CDR1 LGHDT and CDR2 YNNKEL (reference sequence). V gave up 6 bases and J gave up 3 bases; unmatched junction bases: 5. This CDR3 is 14 amino acids long. The CDR3 sequence is CASSQDRYNQPQHF. CDR3 sequence (DNA): TGTGCCAGCAGTCAGGACAGGTACAATCAGCCCCAGCATTTT.

This clone was picked up one time. The chain couples TRBV3-1 (or the pseudogene TRBV3-2) to TRBJ1-6; the D is unclear. The CDR3 is made up of 12 amino acids. Per the germline V gene, CDR1 is LGHDT and CDR2 is YNNKEL (reference sequence). Trimming removed 3 bases from V and 10 bases from J, with 7 bases in between. The DNA of the CDR3 is TGTGCCAGCAGCCACCAGGTGTCACCCCTCCACTTT. This encodes CASSHQVSPLHF.

The V and J genes are TRBV6-6 and TRBJ2-5, with no clear D. The CDR3 has 15 amino acids. Germline V gene sequence: CDR1 MNHNY, CDR2 SVGAGI (reference sequence). V shed 0 bases and J shed 1 base, with 9 bases lying between them. The CDR3 here is CASSYSATVQETQYF. DNA for the CDR3: TGTGCCAGCAGTTACTCGGCTACGGTCCAAGAGACCCAGTACTTC.

J is TRBJ1-3 and V is TRBV19, with D perhaps matching TRBD1 (6 bases). CDR3 size: 18 residues. Germline V gene lookup returns CDR1 LNHDA and CDR2 SQIVND (reference sequence). The V gene lost 5 bases and the J gene lost 0 bases, with 20 bases spanning the gap. The DNA of the CDR3 is TGTGCCAGTAGTGTCTACAGGGCACTAGGGAGCTCTGGAAACACCATATATTTT. This codes for CASSVYRALGSSGNTIYF.

In DNA, the CDR3 is TGTGCCAGCAGTGAAGCGCAAGGGGGCTCCATGAACACTGAAGCTTTCTTT. Encoded protein: CASSEAQGGSMNTEAFF. J is TRBJ1-1 and V is TRBV6-1; 7 bases map to TRBD1. Germline CDR1 is MNHNS and CDR2 is SASEGT. V gave up 0 bases and J gave up 0 bases; unmatched junction bases: 7. The CDR3 contains 17 residues.

The J gene is TRBJ2-1, the V gene TRBV7-3; 9 bases agree with TRBD2. The CDR3 consists of 13 residues. Germline CDR1 reads SGHTA; CDR2 reads FQGTGA. The V segment lost 8 bases and the J segment 4 bases; nucleotides outside the gene matches: 3. This CDR3 reads CASGLAGYNEQFF. CDR3 nucleotides: TGTGCCAGCGGTCTAGCGGGGTACAATGAGCAGTTCTTC.

The chain uses TRBV7-3 and TRBJ2-1; the match to TRBD2 covers 8 bases. CDR1 is SGHTA, CDR2 FQGTGA, per germline. With V trimmed by 5 bases and J by 8 bases, 11 bases remained unmatched. The CDR3 loop spans 15 amino acids. CDR3 bases: TGTGCCAGCAGCGCCGGGGCTAGCGGGTTTTATGAGCAGTTCTTC. Its protein is CASSAGASGFYEQFF. Full variable domain (remainder filled in from reference TRBV7-3 and TRBJ2-1): GAGVSQTPSNKVTEKGKYVELRCDPISGHTALYWYRQSLGQGPEFLIYFQGTGAADDSGLPNDRFFAVRPEGSVSTLKIQRTERGDSAVYLCASSAGASGFYEQFFGPGTRLTVL.

The chain combines TRBV6-5 with TRBJ2-7; 9 bases map to TRBD1. The CDR3 is made up of 14 amino acids. The germline gives CDR1 MNHEY, CDR2 SVGAGI. J lost 3 bases, V lost 7 bases, and 7 bases had no gene match. The CDR3 here is CASNPDRGRYEQYF. CDR3 nucleotides: TGTGCCAGCAATCCGGACAGGGGTCGCTACGAGCAGTACTTC.